This is a list of T cell receptor beta chains from one sample in a study of cytomegalovirus exposure and HLA in healthy donors. Profiled with immunoSEQ multiplex PCR; TCRdb holds only in-frame clones, not every one. The sample shows approximately 81,000 clones, approximately 84% of them seen only once. Material: PBMCs. These receptors came from a woman aged 45-59 years in good health and CMV-seronegative. CDR3s include the opening cysteine and the closing phenylalanine or tryptophan. Fields, in order: V gene, clone size, J gene, D gene, CDR3 protein, CDR3 DNA. D genes are given only for firm matches. Rows give clone size only sometimes, using once, few, many, or a class for an expanded clone.

>TRBV27|.|TRBJ2-7|TRBD1
CASSRGQGATYEQYF
TGTGCCAGCAGCCGGGGACAGGGAGCGACCTACGAGCAGTACTTC
>TRBV18|.|TRBJ2-5|TRBD1
CASSPGTGRFLETQYF
TGTGCCAGCTCACCTGGGACAGGGAGGTTTCTGGAGACCCAGTACTTC
>TRBV14|.|TRBJ2-1|TRBD2
CASSSPGLAGGPASPYNEQFF
TGTGCCAGCAGCTCACCGGGACTAGCGGGAGGGCCTGCTTCCCCTTACAATGAGCAGTTCTTC
>TRBV27|.|TRBJ2-3|.
CASSLIPSGTDTQYF
TGTGCCAGCAGTTTAATTCCTAGCGGCACAGATACGCAGTATTTT
>TRBV7-9|.|TRBJ2-7|TRBD2
CASSSLGTSGIYEQYF
TGTGCCAGCAGCTCCCTCGGGACTAGCGGTATATACGAGCAGTACTTC
>TRBV29-1|.|TRBJ1-2|TRBD1
CSVTTPTGTGGQFSYGYTF
TGCAGCGTTACTACACCAACCGGGACAGGGGGCCAATTCAGCTATGGCTACACCTTC
>TRBV28|.|TRBJ2-2|.
CASSLGNVGLSGELFF
TGTGCCAGCAGTTTGGGAAACGTGGGGCTTTCCGGGGAGCTGTTTTTT
>TRBV7-8|.|TRBJ1-2|.
CASSLAPSLYGYTF
TGTGCCAGCAGCTTAGCTCCTAGCTTATATGGCTACACCTTC
>TRBV5-6|few|TRBJ1-5|.
CASSQQGPNQPQHF
TGTGCCAGCAGTCAACAGGGACCAAATCAGCCCCAGCATTTT
>TRBV7-7|.|TRBJ2-3|.
CASSLLNGMKIRTDTQYF
TGTGCTAGCAGCCTACTTAACGGGATGAAGATTCGCACAGATACGCAGTATTTT
>TRBV4-2|.|TRBJ2-3|TRBD2
CASSQVGRLAGSTDTQYF
TGTGCCAGCAGCCAAGTGGGTAGGCTAGCGGGGAGCACAGATACGCAGTATTTT
>TRBV7-9|.|TRBJ2-5|TRBD2
CASSLPRAGGRQETQYF
TGTGCCAGCAGCTTACCCAGAGCGGGGGGGCGGCAAGAGACCCAGTACTTC
>TRBV13|.|TRBJ2-7|TRBD2
CASSLTSGTVDEQYF
TGTGCCAGCAGCTTAACTAGCGGGACTGTGGACGAGCAGTACTTC
>TRBV5-5|.|TRBJ2-5|TRBD1
CATRTGLQETQYF
TGTGCCACCCGGACAGGGCTACAAGAGACCCAGTACTTC
>TRBV6-1|few|TRBJ1-5|TRBD1
CASLMGQGAYQPQHF
TGTGCCAGCCTTATGGGACAGGGGGCTTACCAGCCCCAGCATTTT
>TRBV20-1|.|TRBJ1-1|.
CSAESGKSAFF
TGCAGTGCAGAGTCCGGGAAAAGCGCTTTCTTT
>TRBV20-1|.|TRBJ1-1|.
CSARTETEAFF
TGCAGTGCTAGAACGGAGACTGAAGCTTTCTTT
>TRBV28|.|TRBJ1-2|.
CASHPTVFHISGYTF
TGTGCCAGCCACCCGACAGTTTTTCATATTTCGGGCTACACCTTC
>TRBV6-6|.|TRBJ2-5|TRBD2
CASNLAGGPGETQYF
TGTGCCAGCAACCTAGCGGGGGGGCCGGGAGAGACCCAGTACTTC
>TRBV29-1|.|TRBJ2-5|.
CSVAQIQETQYF
TGCAGCGTTGCGCAGATCCAAGAGACCCAGTACTTC
>TRBV20-1|.|TRBJ2-4|.
CSARFGEVQYF
TGCAGTGCTAGATTCGGGGAGGTTCAGTACTTC
>TRBV27|.|TRBJ1-2|TRBD1
CASSLSHRGNGYTF
TGTGCCAGCAGCCTTTCCCACAGGGGGAATGGCTACACCTTC
>TRBV9|.|TRBJ1-1|TRBD1
CASSPDGTGRTEAFF
TGTGCCAGCAGCCCAGACGGGACAGGGAGAACTGAAGCTTTCTTT
>TRBV6-6|.|TRBJ2-1|.
CASVDNNEQFF
TGTGCCAGCGTAGATAACAATGAGCAGTTCTTC
>TRBV5-1|once|TRBJ1-1|.
CASSPGGRGLNTEAFF
TGCGCCAGCAGCCCCGGGGGGCGCGGATTGAACACTGAAGCTTTCTTT
>TRBV7-2|.|TRBJ1-6|.
CASSLAPQTYTDSPLHF
TGTGCCAGCAGCTTAGCCCCACAGACCTACACCGATTCACCCCTCCACTTT
>TRBV28|.|TRBJ2-1|TRBD2
CASSRSDGLAGGKNEQFF
TGTGCCAGCAGTCGATCCGACGGACTAGCGGGAGGTAAAAATGAGCAGTTCTTC
>TRBV6-6|.|TRBJ2-3|TRBD2
CASSYPPSGTDTQYF
TGTGCCAGCAGTTACCCCCCTAGCGGGACAGATACGCAGTATTTT
>TRBV7-9|.|TRBJ2-3|TRBD2
CASSLRLAGVTSTDTQYF
TGTGCCAGCAGCCTTAGACTAGCGGGAGTCACTTCCACAGATACGCAGTATTTT
>TRBV27|.|TRBJ1-1|.
CASSLKDPGWFYVGAEAFF
TGTGCCAGCAGTTTAAAGGACCCAGGGTGGTTTTATGTGGGCGCTGAAGCTTTCTTT
>TRBV11-2|.|TRBJ1-2|TRBD1
CASSLTGGVREGYTF
TGTGCCAGCAGCCTGACAGGGGGCGTACGTGAAGGCTACACCTTC
>TRBV27|once|TRBJ2-3|TRBD2
CASRLAGRVVDTQYF
TGTGCCAGCCGTTTAGCGGGAAGGGTGGTAGATACGCAGTATTTT
>TRBV27|.|TRBJ2-1|.
CASSFQGTYNEQFF
TGTGCCAGCAGTTTCCAGGGAACGTACAATGAGCAGTTCTTC
>TRBV6-5|.|TRBJ2-7|TRBD1
CASSYSRTGGYEQYF
TGTGCCAGCAGTTATTCCCGGACAGGGGGCTACGAGCAGTACTTC
>TRBV7-2|.|TRBJ2-7|TRBD2
CASSLGASGRGYREQYF
TGTGCCAGCAGCTTAGGGGCTAGCGGGAGGGGTTATCGTGAGCAGTACTTC
>TRBV29-1|.|TRBJ2-7|TRBD2
CSVDLSASGYEQYF
TGCAGCGTTGATTTATCCGCTAGCGGCTACGAGCAGTACTTC
>TRBV29-1|.|TRBJ2-1|TRBD1
CSVIGTGDAMYNEQFF
TGCAGCGTCATCGGGACAGGGGATGCGATGTACAATGAGCAGTTCTTC
>TRBV7-9|.|TRBJ1-1|.
CASRALGAGRWDGNTEAFF
TGTGCCAGCAGGGCCCTTGGGGCAGGAAGATGGGATGGGAACACTGAAGCTTTCTTT
>TRBV20-1|.|TRBJ2-1|.
CSARQGNEQFF
TGCAGTGCTAGACAGGGCAATGAGCAGTTCTTC
>TRBV2|.|TRBJ1-6|.
CAIMDTYNSPLHF
TGTGCCATCATGGACACCTATAATTCACCCCTCCACTTT
>TRBV11-3|.|TRBJ2-7|TRBD2
CASSRAGVGYEQYF
TGTGCCAGCAGCAGAGCGGGAGTTGGTTACGAGCAGTACTTC
>TRBV7-7|.|TRBJ2-5|.
CASSLGNQETQYF
TGTGCTAGCAGCCTCGGTAACCAAGAGACCCAGTACTTC
>TRBV28|.|TRBJ1-2|.
CASSFSPRGGYTF
TGTGCCAGCAGTTTCTCGCCTCGAGGTGGCTACACCTTC
>TRBV7-2|.|TRBJ2-3|.
CASSLAPTATDTQYF
TGTGCCAGCAGCTTAGCCCCGACTGCCACAGATACGCAGTATTTT
>TRBV18|.|TRBJ1-1|TRBD1
CASSPRTGGTEAFF
TGTGCCAGCTCACCCAGGACAGGGGGCACTGAAGCTTTCTTT
>TRBV7-9|.|TRBJ2-7|.
CASSLRTANTYEQYF
TGTGCCAGCAGCTTACGGACAGCCAATACTTACGAGCAGTACTTC
>TRBV6-1|.|TRBJ1-2|.
CASSLQGPGYGYTF
TGTGCCAGCAGTCTCCAGGGGCCCGGCTATGGCTACACCTTC
>TRBV27|.|TRBJ2-7|TRBD1
CASSLFGLGQVTF
TGTGCCAGCAGTTTATTCGGCCTGGGACAGGTAACCTTC
>TRBV28|.|TRBJ1-1|.
CASSLIMNTEAFF
TGTGCCAGCAGTTTAATTATGAACACTGAAGCTTTCTTT
>TRBV10-3|.|TRBJ2-5|TRBD2
CAISDGGTRETQYF
TGTGCCATCAGTGATGGGGGGACTAGGGAGACCCAGTACTTC
>TRBV29-1|once|TRBJ1-1|.
CSVGGSEAFF
TGCAGCGTTGGCGGGTCTGAAGCTTTCTTT
>TRBV19|.|TRBJ2-1|.
CASSLRTSGTRNEQFF
TGTGCCAGTAGTCTCCGGACCTCCGGGACAAGGAATGAGCAGTTCTTC
>TRBV19|.|TRBJ2-3|.
CASKRLGLGLEGTDTQYF
TGTGCCAGTAAGCGGCTGGGCCTCGGACTGGAAGGTACAGATACGCAGTATTTT
>TRBV7-2|.|TRBJ1-2|TRBD1
CASSPDRDPGYTF
TGTGCCAGCAGCCCCGACAGGGATCCTGGCTACACCTTC
>TRBV10-2|.|TRBJ2-3|.
CASSEKTSYTDTQYF
TGCGCCAGCAGTGAGAAAACTAGCTACACAGATACGCAGTATTTT
>TRBV4-1|.|TRBJ1-2|TRBD1
CASSQTGNYGYTF
TGCGCCAGCAGCCAGACAGGGAACTATGGCTACACCTTC
>TRBV5-4|.|TRBJ2-3|TRBD1
CASQGERIATDTQYF
TGTGCCTCTCAGGGGGAACGGATCGCCACAGATACGCAGTATTTT